The entry below describes one T cell receptor (beta chain). Its antigen remains unidentified. These data are taken from a study of T cell responses to AZD1222 COVID-19 vaccine. Study-wide findings and caveats: A rise in Spike-specific TCR breadth and depth followed two AZD1222 doses. Clonal diversity was possibly underestimated, and white British individuals and females predominated among donors. The study identified only five to seven AZD1222 recipients as seropositive at baseline.

This CDR3 spans 14 amino acids. The germline V and J ends were trimmed by 6 bases and 4 bases, with 12 bases remaining between them. From germline, CDR1 is SGHNT and CDR2 YENEEA. Method: immunoSEQ multiplex PCR; TCRdb's copy keeps in-frame clones and lacks some. The sample lists about 140,000 clones, 80% to 95% occurring once. This sequence originates from an adult in good health. This sequence joins TRBV11-3 and TRBJ2-2, with unresolved D. The sample was peripheral blood, taken on day 0 of AZD1222 vaccination. CDR3 DNA sequence: TGTGCCAGCAGTTCCGGGTCCGCCACCGGGGAGCTGTTTTTT. Translation gives CASSSGSATGELFF.